This TCR beta chain was sequenced for a study of shared clonotypes between healthy human individuals. For the study at large: Used for every donor were three CD4 naive, three CD4 memory, two CD8 naive and one CD8 memory plate. General study points: Sequencing depth was expected to affect clonotype sharing among donors.

V gave up 11 bases and J gave up 3 bases; unmatched junction bases: 15. There are 15 residues in the CDR3. Germline V lookup: CDR1 ENHRY, CDR2 SYGVKD. This table comes from immunoSEQ multiplex PCR, and its TCRdb copy is limited to in-frame clones, with some not included. Altogether about 1.5 million clones are present, around 97% being singletons, with the ten largest covering more than 0.9%. Remarks on this clone: What it recognizes is unknown.

The sequenced sample was naive CD4+ T cells sorted from blood. Subset noted: CD45RA+ positively selected. The J gene is TRBJ2-7, the V gene TRBV10-3, with 8 nucleotides matching TRBD2. This clonotype was sampled from a man aged 25 to 45 in good health. The CDR3 nucleotides are TGTGCCGCCCGGCCGGACAGCGGGGGTTTCTACGAGCAGTACTTC. It yields the protein CAARPDSGGFYEQYF.